These 18 T cell receptor beta chains originate from one sample sequenced in a study of T cell responses to AZD1222 COVID-19 vaccine. Libraries were prepared by immunoSEQ multiplex PCR; TCRdb keeps only in-frame clonotypes and omits some of them. This table holds about 140,000 clones, approximately 90% found once. The specimen was peripheral blood, collected 28 days after the second AZD1222 dose. The receptor source for this set is an adult who received the AZD1222 COVID-19 vaccine.

CDR3 nucleotides: TGTGCCAGCAGTCCAATGACTAGCTTTAGGTCGGATGAGCAGTTCTTC. Translation gives CASSPMTSFRSDEQFF. The chain is built from TRBV27 and TRBJ2-1, with 7 nucleotides matching TRBD2. CDR3 length equals 16 residues. With V trimmed by 5 bases and J by 8 bases, 15 bases remained unmatched. In germline, CDR1 is MNHEY, CDR2 SMNVEV (reference sequence).

The chain has TRBV7-8 and TRBJ2-2; D is possibly TRBD2 (6 bases). Germline V gene data show CDR1 as SGHVS and CDR2 as FQNEAQ. CDR3 size: 16 residues. Trimming left V 5 bases short and J 6 bases short, with 19 bases between. CDR3 nucleotides: TGTGCCAGCAGCCGTGTGATTGACGGGAGAGCCGGGGAGCTGTTTTTT. Translated, it gives CASSRVIDGRAGELFF.

The J gene is TRBJ1-2, the V gene TRBV6-1; TRBD1 matches 8 bases. Germline V lookup: CDR1 MNHNS, CDR2 SASEGT. This CDR3 has 15 amino acids. The trim removed 3 bases at V and 4 bases at J, leaving 7 bases unmatched. In nucleotides, the CDR3 is TGTGCCAGCAGTGAGGGGACCGGGACAGGCTATGGCTACACCTTC. Its protein is CASSEGTGTGYGYTF.

J is TRBJ2-2 and V is TRBV28; 11 positions match TRBD2. Germline V lookup: CDR1 MDHEN, CDR2 SYDVKM. J was trimmed by 1 base and V by 10 bases; bases with no gene match: 5. This CDR3 contains 15 residues. CDR3: CAILAGVWNTGELFF. The CDR3 DNA reads as TGTGCCATACTAGCGGGAGTATGGAACACCGGGGAGCTGTTTTTT.

J is TRBJ1-5 and V is TRBV7-2; D not resolved. The CDR3 loop spans 14 amino acids. V was clipped by 2 bases and J by 3 bases, with 8 bases between them. Germline lookup yields CDR1 SGHTA and CDR2 FQGNSA. The CDR3 bases are TGTGCCAGCAGCTTATTAGGGCTCAATCAGCCCCAGCATTTT. Translated: CASSLLGLNQPQHF.

This chain connects TRBV7-9 to TRBJ1-3; D gene uncertain. Trimming took 5 bases from V and 0 from J, leaving 8 bases between them. The CDR3 is made up of 14 amino acids. CDR1 SEHNR and CDR2 FQNEAQ come from the germline V gene (reference sequence). The CDR3 DNA reads as TGTGCCAGCAGCGGGGAATCCTCTGGAAACACCATATATTTT. It translates to CASSGESSGNTIYF.

The J gene is TRBJ1-2, the V gene TRBV7-9; 8 bases agree with TRBD1. There are 14 residues in the CDR3. V trimming: 7 bases; J trimming: 10 bases; junction bases outside the gene matches: 14. Germline loops: CDR1 SEHNR, CDR2 FQNEAQ (reference sequence). DNA for the CDR3: TGTGCCAGCAAACAGGGGGATCAGACTTTTGACTACACCTTC. It yields the protein CASKQGDQTFDYTF.

CDR3 nucleotide sequence: TGTGCCAGCAGCTTATTAACTAGCGGGACCGGGGAGCTGTTTTTT. It yields the protein CASSLLTSGTGELFF. The chain employs TRBV11-3 and TRBJ2-2; 9 bases are a match to TRBD2. The V gene's germline CDR1 is SGHNT and CDR2 YENEEA. Trimming cost V 2 bases and J 5 bases; bases outside gene matches: 3. The length of the CDR3 is 15 residues.

V gene TRBV7-8 combines with J gene TRBJ1-1, with 10 bases matching TRBD1. The germline V gene has CDR1 SGHVS and CDR2 FQNEAQ. V shed 5 bases, J shed 5 bases, and the junction held 8 bases outside the gene matches. The length of the CDR3 is 15 residues. The CDR3 reads CASSMTGGLTTEAFF. The CDR3, as DNA: TGTGCCAGCAGCATGACAGGGGGCCTAACAACTGAAGCTTTCTTT.

The chain is built from TRBV7-6 and TRBJ1-4; a weak D match, TRBD1 (5 bases). CDR3 length: 15 residues. Deletions cut 4 bases from V and 8 bases from J, with 17 bases between. Germline-derived CDR1 and CDR2 are SGHVS and FNYEAQ. The CDR3 DNA reads as TGTGCCAGCAGCTCCTCGGAGGGGTTGAAAGAAAAACTGTTTTTT. Residues: CASSSSEGLKEKLFF.

The V gene is TRBV9, the J gene TRBJ1-6; TRBD1 aligns across 8 bases. Per germline, CDR1 SGDLS and CDR2 YYNGEE. V shed 0 bases, J shed 9 bases, and the junction held 8 bases outside the gene matches. This CDR3 spans 16 amino acids. DNA of the CDR3: TGTGCCAGCAGCGTAGAACCGACAGGGGTTAGTTCACCCCTCCACTTT. It codes for CASSVEPTGVSSPLHF.

J is TRBJ2-1 and V is TRBV24-1; D may match TRBD1 or TRBD2 (5 bases each). The CDR3 has 14 amino acids. Germline V gives CDR1 KGHDR, CDR2 SFDVKD. The V gene lost 6 bases and the J gene lost 8 bases, with 16 bases spanning the gap. CDR3 protein: CATSRGRPADEQFF. As DNA, the CDR3 is TGTGCCACCAGTAGGGGACGGCCGGCGGATGAGCAGTTCTTC.

This clone was seen a single time. CDR3 DNA sequence: TGTGCCACCAGCAGAAAGAGGTTAGCGGGAGTAGAGACCCAGTACTTC. This codes for CATSRKRLAGVETQYF. The chain carries TRBV15 and TRBJ2-5, with TRBD2 matching over 9 bases. The germline CDR1 and CDR2 sequences are LNHNV and YYDKDF (reference sequence). The V gene end was trimmed by 2 bases and the J gene end by 4 bases; junction bases not matched to a gene: 8. The CDR3 is 16 residues long. The entire variable domain, with the rest obtained from reference TRBV15 and TRBJ2-5, is as follows: DAMVIQNPRYQVTQFGKPVTLSCSQTLNHNVMYWYQQKSSQAPKLLFHYYDKDFNNEADTPDNFQSRRPNTSFCFLDIRSPGLGDTAMYLCATSRKRLAGVETQYFGPGTRLLVL.

The chain couples TRBV4-2 to TRBJ1-3; unclear D gene. The V end lost 0 bases, the J end lost 0 bases, and 9 bases lay between the germline ends. The CDR3 consists of 16 residues. Germline values: CDR1 LGHNA, CDR2 YNFKEQ. The CDR3 sequence is CASSQDWANSGNTIYF. CDR3 bases: TGTGCCAGCAGCCAAGATTGGGCGAACTCTGGAAACACCATATATTTT.

V and J are TRBV3-1 (or the pseudogene TRBV3-2) and TRBJ2-3, with a weak D call TRBD1 (6 bases). Trimming stripped 3 bases from V and 9 bases from J, with 19 bases between. The germline V gene has CDR1 LGHDT and CDR2 YNNKEL (reference sequence). This CDR3 region has 15 residues. The DNA for the CDR3 is TGTGCCAGCAGCCAGGACCGGACAGTGATGGTAACGCAGTATTTT. Its translation: CASSQDRTVMVTQYF.

The chain uses TRBV29-1 and TRBJ1-1, with D unclear. This CDR3 contains 13 residues. CDR1 is SQVTM and CDR2 is ANQGSEA in the germline V gene. V lost 7 bases to trimming and J lost 2 bases, with 14 bases between them. The CDR3 reads CSARGNRNTEAFF. The CDR3 DNA sequence: TGCAGCGCGCGCGGGAACCGTAACACTGAAGCTTTCTTT.

The chain couples TRBV5-1 to TRBJ1-1; 10 nucleotides agree with TRBD1. The V and J ends lost 5 bases and 0 bases, in that order; junction bases with no gene match: 4. CDR1 SGHRS and CDR2 YFSETQ come from the germline V gene. The CDR3 contains 15 residues. The CDR3 coding sequence is TGCGCCAGCAGGGGACAGGGGTTTCTGAACACTGAAGCTTTCTTT. Protein sequence: CASRGQGFLNTEAFF.

V is TRBV18 and J is TRBJ2-7; D perhaps matches TRBD1 (6 bases). Germline CDR1 and CDR2: KGHSH and LQKENI. Deletions cut 4 bases from V and 2 bases from J, with 12 bases between. The CDR3 consists of 14 residues. CDR3 sequence reads: CASSRRDTPYEQYF. The CDR3 nucleotides are TGTGCCAGCTCACGAAGGGACACCCCCTACGAGCAGTACTTC.